This T cell receptor (beta chain) was identified during a study of TIL therapy for anti-PD-1-resistant metastatic lung cancer. This CDR3 is built from 14 residues. Trimming left V 4 bases short and J 8 bases short, with 17 bases between. Germline-derived CDR1 and CDR2 are MNHEY and SMNVEV (reference sequence). Regarding time point: pre-treatment sample, taken before nivolumab and TIL therapy. The tumor samples were excised metastases, mostly pleural nodules or supraclavicular lymph nodes. Patients were adults with stage 4 NSCLC. The immunoSEQ assay was v3. The protocol was immunoSEQ multiplex PCR, while the TCRdb copy is restricted to in-frame clones and leaves out a portion. The data hold roughly 50,000 clones, with just over 70% observed a single time.

The rearrangement links TRBV27 to TRBJ1-1, with D unresolved. The TCR originated in a person between 25 and 80 years old with non-small cell lung cancer. Sequenced here: tumor tissue, sampled at baseline. CDR3 region: CASSSSQPPDEAFF. DNA of the CDR3: TGTGCCAGCAGTTCTTCCCAACCGCCCGACGAAGCTTTCTTT.